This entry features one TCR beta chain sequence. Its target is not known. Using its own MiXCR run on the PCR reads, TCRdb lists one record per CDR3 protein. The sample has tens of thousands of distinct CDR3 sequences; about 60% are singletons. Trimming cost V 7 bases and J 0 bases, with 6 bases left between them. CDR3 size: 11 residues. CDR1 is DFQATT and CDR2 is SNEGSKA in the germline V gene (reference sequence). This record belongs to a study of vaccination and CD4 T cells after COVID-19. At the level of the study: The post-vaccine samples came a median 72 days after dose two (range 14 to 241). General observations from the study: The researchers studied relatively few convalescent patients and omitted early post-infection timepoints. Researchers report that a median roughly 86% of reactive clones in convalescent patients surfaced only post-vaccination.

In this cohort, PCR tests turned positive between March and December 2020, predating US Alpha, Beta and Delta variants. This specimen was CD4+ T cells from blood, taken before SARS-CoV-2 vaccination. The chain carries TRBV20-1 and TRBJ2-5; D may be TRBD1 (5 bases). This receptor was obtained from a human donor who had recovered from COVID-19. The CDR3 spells CSGQHQETQYF. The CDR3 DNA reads TGCAGTGGACAGCACCAAGAGACCCAGTACTTC.